In this sample, the clone carrying this TCR beta chain turned up many times. The target antigen is unknown. This record comes from a study of regulatory T cells in long-lasting Graves disease. Time point in this sample: newly diagnosed GD, antithyroid drugs for less than 3 months. PBMC-derived RNA was used for the TCR library. Notes on the study in general: Only peripheral blood was studied, not thyroid tissue.

The authors built TCR beta libraries using iRepertoire HTBI primers and Arm-PCR of CDR3 regions. TCRdb re-analysed the multiplex PCR reads in MiXCR, keeping a single row per CDR3 protein. The sample shows 350,000 to 500,000 distinct CDR3 sequences, around 15% of them seen only once. In germline, CDR1 is SNHLY, CDR2 FYNNEI. The CDR3 has 13 residues. Trimming cost V 4 bases and J 8 bases; bases outside gene matches: 6. These data also featured in a second study, about T cells in Graves' hyperthyroidism and ophthalmopathy. That work adds: Before onset, by a median of around six months, the model predicted ophthalmopathy.

The chain employs TRBV2 and TRBJ1-2; 8 bases align to TRBD1. Sequencing was performed on peripheral blood mononuclear cells (PBMCs), taken at new diagnosis, from a patient treated with antithyroid drugs. The source of this sequence is a woman aged 18-29 years with Graves disease. The CDR3: CASSADRGGGYTF. The CDR3 nucleotides read TGTGCCAGCAGTGCCGACAGGGGCGGAGGCTACACCTTC.